This T cell receptor beta chain is from a study of shared clonotypes between healthy human individuals. Looking at the study overall: CD4 naive and CD4 memory each took three plates per donor, while CD8 naive took two and CD8 memory one.

Method: immunoSEQ multiplex PCR; TCRdb's copy keeps in-frame clones and lacks some. The sample yields under 600,000 clones, roughly 98% seen once. Study observations and caveats: Investigators collected only blood, and repertoires in tissues likely differ. When naive CD4 clonotypes were compared across a few donors, around 5% were shared.

A word on this clone: Its antigen is unknown.

Naive CD8 cells were CD45RO-negative, positively selected for CCR7, excluding terminally differentiated effector memory CD45RA+ cells. With 2 bases removed from V and 4 bases from J, the gap between germline ends came to 8 bases. CDR1 and CDR2 from the germline V gene are SGHAT and FQNNGV. CDR3 length equals 13 residues. Source material: naive CD8+ T cells sorted from blood. This receptor was taken from a man aged 25 to 45 in good health. V and J are TRBV11-2 and TRBJ2-5, with no clear D. In nucleotides, the CDR3 is TGTGCCAGCAGCTTACGGCCGATAGAGACCCAGTACTTC. Translating it yields CASSLRPIETQYF.